This T cell receptor (beta chain) emerged from a study of T-cell memory formation after mild COVID-19. Whole-study findings and limits: Mostly located in CM and EM were contracting CD4+ clones, with contracting CD8+ clones located in EMRA. CD4+ bias marked clones expanding day 15 to 37, unlike balanced contracting clones. Clonal second-wave expansions that peaked on day 37 had unconfirmed SARS-CoV-2 specificity.

The germline gives CDR1 SGHTA, CDR2 FQGNSA. J was trimmed by 6 bases and V by 11 bases; bases with no gene match: 15. This CDR3 is 14 amino acids long. It was 5'RACE with constant-segment primers that produced the TCR alpha and TCR beta cDNA libraries, which carried sample barcodes and UMIs. TCRdb itself ran the 5' RACE reads through MiXCR, one entry per CDR3 protein. The table includes 350,000 to 400,000 distinct CDR3 sequences, approximately 15% detected once. About this clonotype: Its target is unknown.

Sequencing was performed on PBMCs or a T cell subset sorted from them (not recorded which). The sequence derives from a man between 18 and 35 years old who had mild COVID-19 (a few samples of this study predate the infection). Cell type and time point are not known. The chain links TRBV7-2 to TRBJ2-7; TRBD2 matches at 8 bases. For the CDR3, the DNA is TGTGCCTCCGGGAGGGGCCCTGTAGGCCCCGAGCAGTACTTC. Translation: CASGRGPVGPEQYF.